This TCR beta chain was recorded in a study of control samples from healthy donors and cancer patients. CDR1 is LNHDA, CDR2 SQIVND, per germline (reference sequence). Trimming at V came to 7 bases and at J to 5 bases, leaving 16 bases not matched to a gene. CDR3 size: 17 residues. Clones were read by immunoSEQ multiplex PCR, and TCRdb kept only the in-frame ones, dropping some. The sample includes about 120,000 clones, about 88% of them seen just once. The receptor was derived from a woman in her 70s in good health. The chain joins TRBV19 to TRBJ2-2, with TRBD1 matching over 7 bases. The material sequenced was blood. CDR3 protein: CASTPQAGTARTGELFF. In DNA form, the CDR3 reads TGTGCCAGTACCCCTCAGGCCGGGACAGCAAGGACCGGGGAGCTGTTTTTT. The full variable domain, completed using reference TRBV19 and TRBJ2-2, is DGGITQSPKYLFRKEGQNVTLSCEQNLNHDAMYWYRQDPGQGLRLIYYSQIVNDFQKGDIAEGYSVSREKKESFPLTVTSAQKNPTAFYLCASTPQAGTARTGELFFGEGSRLTVL.